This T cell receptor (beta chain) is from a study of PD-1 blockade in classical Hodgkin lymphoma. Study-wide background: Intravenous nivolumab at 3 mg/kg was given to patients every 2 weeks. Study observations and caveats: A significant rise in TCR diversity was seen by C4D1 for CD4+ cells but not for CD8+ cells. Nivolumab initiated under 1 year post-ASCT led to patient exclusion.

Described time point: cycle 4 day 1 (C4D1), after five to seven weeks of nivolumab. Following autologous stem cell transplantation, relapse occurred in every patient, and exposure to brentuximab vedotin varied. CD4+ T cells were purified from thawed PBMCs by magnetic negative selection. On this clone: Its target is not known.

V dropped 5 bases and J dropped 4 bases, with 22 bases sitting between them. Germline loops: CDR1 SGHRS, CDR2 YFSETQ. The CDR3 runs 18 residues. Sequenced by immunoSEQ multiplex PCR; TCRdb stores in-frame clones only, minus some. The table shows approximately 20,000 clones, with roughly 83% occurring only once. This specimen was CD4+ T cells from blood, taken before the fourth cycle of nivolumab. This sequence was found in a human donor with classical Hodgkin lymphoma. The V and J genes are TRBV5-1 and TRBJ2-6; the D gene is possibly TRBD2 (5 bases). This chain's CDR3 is CASSIVYGGLSGANVLTF. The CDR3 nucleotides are TGCGCCAGCAGTATTGTGTACGGCGGGCTTTCCGGGGCCAACGTCCTGACTTTC.